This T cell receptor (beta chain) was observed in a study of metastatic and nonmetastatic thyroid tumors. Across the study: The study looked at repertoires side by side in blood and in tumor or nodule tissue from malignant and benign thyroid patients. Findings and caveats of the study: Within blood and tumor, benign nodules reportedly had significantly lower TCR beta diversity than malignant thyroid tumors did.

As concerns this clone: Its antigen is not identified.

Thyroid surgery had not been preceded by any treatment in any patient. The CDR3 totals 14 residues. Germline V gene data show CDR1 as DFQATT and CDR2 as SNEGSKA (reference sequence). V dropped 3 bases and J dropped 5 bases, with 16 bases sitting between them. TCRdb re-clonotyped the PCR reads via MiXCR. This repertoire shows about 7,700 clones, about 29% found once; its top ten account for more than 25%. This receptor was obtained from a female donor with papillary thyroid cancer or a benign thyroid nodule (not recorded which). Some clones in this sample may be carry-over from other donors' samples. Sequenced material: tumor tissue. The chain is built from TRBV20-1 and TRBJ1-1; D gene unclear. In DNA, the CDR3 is TGCAGTGCTAGTGGGCGGAGAGCAAAAACTGAAGCTTTCTTT. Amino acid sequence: CSASGRRAKTEAFF.